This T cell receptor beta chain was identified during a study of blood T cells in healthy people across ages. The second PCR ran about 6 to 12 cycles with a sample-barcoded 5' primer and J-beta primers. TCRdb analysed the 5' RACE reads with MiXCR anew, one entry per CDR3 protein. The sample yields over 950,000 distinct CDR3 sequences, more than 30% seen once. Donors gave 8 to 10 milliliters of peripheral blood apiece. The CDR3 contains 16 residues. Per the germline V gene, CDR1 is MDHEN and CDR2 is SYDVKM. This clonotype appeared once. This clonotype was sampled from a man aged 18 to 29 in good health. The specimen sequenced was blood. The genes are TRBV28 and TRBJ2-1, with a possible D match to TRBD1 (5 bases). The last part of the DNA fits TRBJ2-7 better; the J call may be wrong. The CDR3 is CASSLLPDSFYNEQYF. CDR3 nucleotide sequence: TGTGCCAGCAGCCTCCTCCCAGACAGCTTCTACAATGAGCAGTACTTC.